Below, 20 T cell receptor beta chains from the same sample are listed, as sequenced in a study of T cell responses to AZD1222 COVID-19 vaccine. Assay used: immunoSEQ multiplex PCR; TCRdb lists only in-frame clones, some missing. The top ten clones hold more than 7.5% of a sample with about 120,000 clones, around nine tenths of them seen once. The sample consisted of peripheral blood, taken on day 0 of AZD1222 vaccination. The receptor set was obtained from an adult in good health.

CDR3 coding DNA: TGTGCCAGCAGTTTAACTGGGGGGCCTGGCTGGAACACTGAAGCTTTCTTT. Its protein product is CASSLTGGPGWNTEAFF. The chain carries TRBV27 and TRBJ1-1; D is possibly TRBD1 (6 bases). The CDR3 covers 17 residues. Trimming removed 2 bases from V and 1 base from J, with 17 bases in between. CDR1 and CDR2 (germline): MNHEY, SMNVEV (reference sequence).

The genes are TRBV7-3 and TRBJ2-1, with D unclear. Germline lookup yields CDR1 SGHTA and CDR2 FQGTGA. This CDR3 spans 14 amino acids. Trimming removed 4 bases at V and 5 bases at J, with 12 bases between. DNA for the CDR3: TGTGCCAGCAGCTCCTCACGGGCCAACAATGAGCAGTTCTTC. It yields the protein CASSSSRANNEQFF.

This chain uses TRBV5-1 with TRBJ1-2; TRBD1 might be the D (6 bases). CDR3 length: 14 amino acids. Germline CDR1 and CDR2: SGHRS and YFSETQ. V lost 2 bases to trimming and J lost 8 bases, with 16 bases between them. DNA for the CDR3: TGCGCCAGCAGCTTAAGTTCAGGGGTGAGAGGCTACACCTTC. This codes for CASSLSSGVRGYTF.

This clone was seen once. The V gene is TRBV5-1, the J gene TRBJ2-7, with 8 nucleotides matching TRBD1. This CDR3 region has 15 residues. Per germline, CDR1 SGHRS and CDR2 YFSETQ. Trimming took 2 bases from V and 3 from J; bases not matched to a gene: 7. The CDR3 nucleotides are TGCGCCAGCAGCTTTCAGCCTGACAGGGGCTACGAGCAGTACTTC. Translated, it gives CASSFQPDRGYEQYF.

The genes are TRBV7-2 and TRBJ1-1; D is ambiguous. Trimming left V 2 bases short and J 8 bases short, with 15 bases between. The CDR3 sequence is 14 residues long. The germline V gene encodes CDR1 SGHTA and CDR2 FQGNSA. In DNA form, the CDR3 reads TGTGCCAGCAGCTTAAGGCCAGGAGATAAAGAAGCTTTCTTT. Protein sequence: CASSLRPGDKEAFF.

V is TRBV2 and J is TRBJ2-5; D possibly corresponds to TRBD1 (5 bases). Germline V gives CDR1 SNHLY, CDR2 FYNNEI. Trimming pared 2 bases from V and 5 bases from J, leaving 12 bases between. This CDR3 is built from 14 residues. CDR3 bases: TGTGCCAGCAGTGAACAGACAGTTATGGAGACCCAGTACTTC. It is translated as CASSEQTVMETQYF.

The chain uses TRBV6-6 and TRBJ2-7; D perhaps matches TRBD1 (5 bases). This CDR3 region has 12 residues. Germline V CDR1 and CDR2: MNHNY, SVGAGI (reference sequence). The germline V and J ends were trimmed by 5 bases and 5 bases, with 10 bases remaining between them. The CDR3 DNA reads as TGTGCCAGCAGTATCAGGGTCCACGAGCAGTACTTC. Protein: CASSIRVHEQYF.

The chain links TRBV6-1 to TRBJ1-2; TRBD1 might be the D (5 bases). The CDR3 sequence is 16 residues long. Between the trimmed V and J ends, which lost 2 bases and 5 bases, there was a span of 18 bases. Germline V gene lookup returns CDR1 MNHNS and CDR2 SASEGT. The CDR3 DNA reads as TGTGCCAGCAGTGAACTTTCTGGACCTGGGGGTTATGGCTACACCTTC. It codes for CASSELSGPGGYGYTF.

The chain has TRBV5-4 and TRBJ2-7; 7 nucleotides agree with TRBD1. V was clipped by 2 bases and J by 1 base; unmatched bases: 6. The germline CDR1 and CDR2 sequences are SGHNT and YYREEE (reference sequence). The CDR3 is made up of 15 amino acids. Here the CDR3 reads CASSLAGGGSYEQYF. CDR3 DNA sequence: TGTGCCAGCAGCTTAGCAGGGGGTGGTTCCTACGAGCAGTACTTC.

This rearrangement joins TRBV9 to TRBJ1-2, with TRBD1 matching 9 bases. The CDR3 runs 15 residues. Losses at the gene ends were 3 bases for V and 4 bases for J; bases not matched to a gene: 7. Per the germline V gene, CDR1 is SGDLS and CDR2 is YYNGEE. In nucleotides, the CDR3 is TGTGCCAGCAGCGCGTACACAGGGGGCGGCTATGGCTACACCTTC. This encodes CASSAYTGGGYGYTF.

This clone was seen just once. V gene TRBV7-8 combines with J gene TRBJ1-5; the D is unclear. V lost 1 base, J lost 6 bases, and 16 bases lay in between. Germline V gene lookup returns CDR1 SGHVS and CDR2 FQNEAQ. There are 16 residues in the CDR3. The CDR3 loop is CASSLVSLLGGQPQHF. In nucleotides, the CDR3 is TGTGCCAGCAGCTTAGTTTCCCTCTTGGGTGGTCAGCCCCAGCATTTT.

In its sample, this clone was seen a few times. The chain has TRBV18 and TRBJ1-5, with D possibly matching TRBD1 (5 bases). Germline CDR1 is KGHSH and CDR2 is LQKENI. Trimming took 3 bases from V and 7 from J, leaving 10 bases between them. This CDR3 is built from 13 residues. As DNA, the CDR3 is TGTGCCAGCTCACCGAGGGGATGGCAGCCCCAGCATTTT. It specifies CASSPRGWQPQHF.

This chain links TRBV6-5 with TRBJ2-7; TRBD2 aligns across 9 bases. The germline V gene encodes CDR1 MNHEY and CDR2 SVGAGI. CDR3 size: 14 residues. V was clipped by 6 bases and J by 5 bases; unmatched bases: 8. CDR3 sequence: CASSPAGGRNEQYF. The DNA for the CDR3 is TGTGCCAGCAGCCCAGCGGGAGGTCGCAACGAGCAGTACTTC.

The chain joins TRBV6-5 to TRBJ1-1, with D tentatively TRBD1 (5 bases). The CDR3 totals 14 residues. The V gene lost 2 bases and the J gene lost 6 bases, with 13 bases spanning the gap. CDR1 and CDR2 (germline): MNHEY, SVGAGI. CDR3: CASSYEGRVAEAFF. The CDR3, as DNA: TGTGCCAGCAGTTACGAGGGGAGGGTCGCTGAAGCTTTCTTT.

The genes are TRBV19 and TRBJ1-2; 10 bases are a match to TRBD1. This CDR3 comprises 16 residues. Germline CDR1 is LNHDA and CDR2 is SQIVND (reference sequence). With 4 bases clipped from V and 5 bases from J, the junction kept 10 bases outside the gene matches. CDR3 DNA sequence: TGTGCCAGTAGTACCCGAGCCGGGACAGGGGTGTATGGCTACACCTTC. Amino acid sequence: CASSTRAGTGVYGYTF.

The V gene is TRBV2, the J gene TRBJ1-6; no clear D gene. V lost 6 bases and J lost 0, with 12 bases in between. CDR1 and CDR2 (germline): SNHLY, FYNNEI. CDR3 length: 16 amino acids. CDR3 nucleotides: TGTGCCAGCAGAGGCAGGCCGAGCTCCTATAATTCACCCCTCCACTTT. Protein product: CASRGRPSSYNSPLHF.

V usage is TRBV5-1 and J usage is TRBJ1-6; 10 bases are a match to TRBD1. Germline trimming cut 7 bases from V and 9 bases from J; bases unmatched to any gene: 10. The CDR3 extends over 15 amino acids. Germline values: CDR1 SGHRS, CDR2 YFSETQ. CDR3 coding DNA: TGCGCCAGCGATGAGGGACAGGGGAGACGTTCACCCCTCCACTTT. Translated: CASDEGQGRRSPLHF. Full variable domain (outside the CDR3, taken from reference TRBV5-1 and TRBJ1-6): KAGVTQTPRYLIKTRGQQVTLSCSPISGHRSVSWYQQTPGQGLQFLFEYFSETQRNKGNFPGRFSGRQFSNSRSEMNVSTLELGDSALYLCASDEGQGRRSPLHFGNGTRLTVT.

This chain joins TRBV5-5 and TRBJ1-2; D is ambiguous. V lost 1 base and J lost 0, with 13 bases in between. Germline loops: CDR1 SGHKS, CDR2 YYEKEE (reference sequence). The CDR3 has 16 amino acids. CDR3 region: CASSLLYSEANYGYTF. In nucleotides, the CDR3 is TGTGCCAGCAGCTTGCTCTACAGTGAAGCTAACTATGGCTACACCTTC.

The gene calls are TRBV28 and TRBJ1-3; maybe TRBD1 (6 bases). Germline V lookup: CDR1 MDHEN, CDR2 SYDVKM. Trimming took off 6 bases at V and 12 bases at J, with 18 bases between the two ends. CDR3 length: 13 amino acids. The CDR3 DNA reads TGTGCCAGCAGCGACCCGGACAGACCCGGCATATATTTT. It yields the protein CASSDPDRPGIYF.

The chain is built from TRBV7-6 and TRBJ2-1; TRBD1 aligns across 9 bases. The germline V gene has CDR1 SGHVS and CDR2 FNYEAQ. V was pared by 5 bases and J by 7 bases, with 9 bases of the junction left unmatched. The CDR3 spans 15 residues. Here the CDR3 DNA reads TGTGCCAGCAGCGACCCGGGACAGGGCTTGAATGAGCAGTTCTTC. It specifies CASSDPGQGLNEQFF.